The 28 T cell receptor beta chains reported below all come from one sample, sequenced in a study of T cell repertoires in cytomegalovirus infection. No cognate antigen is known for these TCRs. Using its own MiXCR run on the reads, TCRdb lists one record per CDR3 protein. The table lists approximately 70,000 distinct CDR3 sequences, approximately 24% of them singletons, with 79% in the top ten. Input material: PBMCs, sequenced either directly or after in vitro stimulation (not recorded which). Receptors originate from a human donor in good health (CMV status not recorded). Some clones in this sample may be carry-over from other donors' samples.

This clonotype was observed many times. In DNA form, the CDR3 reads TGTGCCAGCAGCTCTCCTATTGGGGGGCAAGAGACCCAGTACTTC. Amino acid sequence: CASSSPIGGQETQYF. The chain carries TRBV7-2 and TRBJ2-5, with a possible D match to TRBD2 (6 bases). V shed 4 bases and J shed 2 bases, with 14 bases lying between them. The germline CDR1 and CDR2 sequences are SGHTA and FQGNSA. There are 15 residues in the CDR3.

This clonotype was found many times. The rearrangement joins TRBV7-8 to TRBJ2-2; D tentatively reads TRBD1 or TRBD2 (5 bases each). Trimming took 0 bases from V and 7 from J, leaving 15 bases between them. CDR1 is SGHVS, CDR2 FQNEAQ, per germline. This CDR3 comprises 16 residues. CDR3 bases: TGTGCCAGCAGCTTAGCGGGAGCGTCAGGGAGCGGGGAGCTGTTTTTT. The encoded protein is CASSLAGASGSGELFF.

CDR3 in DNA: TGTGCCAGTAGTCAAACAGGGACTCGGCAGCCCCAGCATTTT. This gives the protein CASSQTGTRQPQHF. V usage is TRBV19 and J usage is TRBJ1-5; D may be TRBD1 (6 bases). This CDR3 region has 14 residues. Germline CDR1 and CDR2: LNHDA and SQIVND (reference sequence). The V end lost 5 bases, the J end lost 7 bases, and 15 bases lay between the germline ends.

This clonotype appeared many times. The V call is TRBV7-8, the J call TRBJ2-2, with D unresolved. Germline CDR1 is SGHVS and CDR2 is FQNEAQ. The CDR3 loop spans 12 amino acids. The germline V and J ends were trimmed by 6 bases and 6 bases, with 8 bases remaining between them. Written as DNA, the CDR3 is TGTGCCAGCAGTTCCGAGGCCGGGGAGCTGTTTTTT. Encoded protein: CASSSEAGELFF.

The sample holds many counts of this clonotype. The chain carries TRBV28 and TRBJ1-1, with D perhaps matching TRBD1 (5 bases). Deletions cut 3 bases from V and 5 bases from J, with 22 bases between. The germline V gene encodes CDR1 MDHEN and CDR2 SYDVKM. This CDR3 is 17 amino acids long. The CDR3: CASSLGGIQGGETEAFF. Here the CDR3 DNA reads TGTGCCAGCAGTTTGGGAGGAATTCAGGGTGGCGAGACTGAAGCTTTCTTT.

CDR3 in amino acids: CASSIEGRYGYTF. CDR3 nucleotide sequence: TGTGCCAGTAGTATAGAAGGTCGGTATGGCTACACCTTC. This sequence joins TRBV19 and TRBJ1-2; D unresolved. V dropped 0 bases and J dropped 5 bases, with 7 bases sitting between them. The CDR3 length is 13 residues. In germline, CDR1 is LNHDA, CDR2 SQIVND (reference sequence).

This clonotype was counted between two and nine times. The rearrangement uses TRBV12-5 and TRBJ2-1; 10 bases align to TRBD2. The CDR3 runs to 17 residues. Germline CDR1 reads LGHNT; CDR2 reads FRNRAP. The V gene end was trimmed by 2 bases and the J gene end by 4 bases; junction bases not matched to a gene: 8. The CDR3 coding sequence is TGTGCTAGTGGTTTGACCCAACTAGCGGGAAGGTACAATGAGCAGTTCTTC. Amino acids: CASGLTQLAGRYNEQFF.

This clonotype has just a few counts. The CDR3 sequence: CASSDVGVNNQPQHF. As DNA, the CDR3 is TGTGCCAGCAGTGACGTAGGAGTCAACAATCAGCCCCAGCATTTT. J is TRBJ1-5 and V is TRBV2; D unclear. Germline V gene sequence: CDR1 SNHLY, CDR2 FYNNEI. This CDR3 region has 15 residues. V was pared by 3 bases and J by 3 bases, with 12 bases between.

This clonotype showed up just a few times. This chain links TRBV10-3 with TRBJ2-1; D might be TRBD1 or TRBD2, each matching 6 bases. V lost 8 bases to trimming and J lost 5 bases, with 10 bases between them. The CDR3 totals 12 residues. Germline-derived CDR1 and CDR2 are ENHRY and SYGVKD. CDR3 residues: CAISGADNEQFF. The CDR3 DNA sequence: TGTGCCATCTCGGGGGCGGACAATGAGCAGTTCTTC.

The V gene is TRBV30, the J gene TRBJ2-2; the match to TRBD2 covers 9 bases. V was clipped by 4 bases and J by 1 base; unmatched bases: 22. Germline loops: CDR1 GTSNPN, CDR2 SVGIG (reference sequence). CDR3 length equals 21 residues. CDR3 DNA: TGTGCCTGGAACCTTCCCCGCTTAGCGCGACTAGCGGAGATGAACACCGGGGAGCTGTTTTTT. Its protein product is CAWNLPRLARLAEMNTGELFF.

The chain has TRBV5-8 and TRBJ2-4; perhaps D is TRBD1 or TRBD2 (5 bases each). The CDR3 is 14 residues long. With 0 bases removed from V and 8 bases from J, the gap between germline ends came to 12 bases. The germline V gene encodes CDR1 SGHTS and CDR2 YDEGEE. In DNA, the CDR3 is TGTGCCAGCAGCTTGGAGAGGGGAGAAGACATTCAGTACTTC. It is translated as CASSLERGEDIQYF.

The chain couples TRBV5-1 to TRBJ1-4; the match to TRBD1 covers 7 bases. Germline lookup yields CDR1 SGHRS and CDR2 YFSETQ. Trimming at V came to 5 bases and at J to 8 bases, leaving 15 bases not matched to a gene. The CDR3 loop spans 16 amino acids. Here the CDR3 reads CASSSIQGGGGEKLFF. The CDR3 nucleotides read TGCGCCAGCAGTTCTATTCAGGGAGGGGGCGGAGAAAAACTGTTTTTT.

The J gene is TRBJ2-1, the V gene TRBV6-2 or TRBV6-3; no clear D. CDR1 and CDR2 from the germline V gene are MNHEY and SVGEGT. This CDR3 is 13 amino acids long. Trimming pared 0 bases from V and 9 bases from J, leaving 9 bases between. DNA of the CDR3: TGTGCCAGCAGTTACTCGAAGGGCGGTGAGCAGTTCTTC. This encodes CASSYSKGGEQFF.

This chain links TRBV28 with TRBJ2-1, with 8 bases aligning to TRBD2. The germline CDR1 and CDR2 sequences are MDHEN and SYDVKM. Trimming took 4 bases from V and 10 from J; bases not matched to a gene: 18. The CDR3 covers 17 residues. The CDR3 is CASSSLPGGDTEGEQFF. CDR3 DNA sequence: TGTGCCAGCAGTTCGCTGCCGGGGGGGGACACCGAGGGGGAGCAGTTCTTC. Using reference TRBV28 and TRBJ2-1 for the parts outside the CDR3, the full variable domain is DVKVTQSSRYLVKRTGEKVFLECVQDMDHENMFWYRQDPGLGLRLIYFSYDVKMKEKGDIPEGYSVSREKKERFSLILESASTNQTSMYLCASSSLPGGDTEGEQFFGPGTRLTVL.

This clonotype was detected many times. The CDR3 region has the DNA TGTGCCAGCAGCCAAGACTACCTCACAGATACGCAGTATTTT. This encodes CASSQDYLTDTQYF. The chain uses TRBV11-2 and TRBJ2-3; TRBD2 might be the D (5 bases). In germline, CDR1 is SGHAT, CDR2 FQNNGV. Deletions cut 5 bases from V and 2 bases from J, with 11 bases between. The CDR3 contains 14 residues.

This chain uses TRBV7-6 with TRBJ2-7, with TRBD1 identical over 8 bases. The CDR3 loop spans 16 amino acids. The ends lost 4 bases at V and 1 base at J; junction bases unmatched: 9. The germline CDR1 and CDR2 sequences are SGHVS and FNYEAQ. The chain's CDR3 is CASSSPPGTGSYEQYF. The CDR3 DNA is TGTGCCAGCAGCTCCCCCCCCGGGACAGGATCCTACGAGCAGTACTTC.

The CDR3 spells CASSQTSGGAGELFF. The DNA of the CDR3 is TGTGCCAGCAGCCAGACTAGCGGAGGTGCCGGGGAGCTGTTTTTT. The V and J genes are TRBV5-5 and TRBJ2-2; 9 nucleotides align to TRBD2. CDR1 and CDR2 from the germline V gene are SGHKS and YYEKEE (reference sequence). This CDR3 has 15 amino acids. Trimming took 4 bases from V and 6 from J; bases not matched to a gene: 7.

This chain joins TRBV11-2 and TRBJ2-5, with TRBD1 identical over 7 bases. The length of the CDR3 is 14 residues. With 4 bases clipped from V and 3 bases from J, the junction kept 5 bases outside the gene matches. Germline V lookup: CDR1 SGHAT, CDR2 FQNNGV. The chain's CDR3 is CASSSGQRKETQYF. CDR3 coding DNA: TGTGCCAGCAGCTCGGGACAGCGAAAAGAGACCCAGTACTTC.

The chain is built from TRBV6-5 and TRBJ2-7, with D perhaps matching TRBD2 (5 bases). Trimming cost V 6 bases and J 2 bases, with 14 bases left between them. This CDR3 comprises 14 residues. Germline V CDR1 and CDR2: MNHEY, SVGAGI. The CDR3: CASRKISGTYEQYF. CDR3 DNA: TGTGCCAGCAGAAAAATATCCGGGACCTACGAGCAGTACTTC.

The CDR3 protein is CASSMLAGVNEQFF. The CDR3 DNA follows: TGTGCCAGTAGTATGCTAGCGGGAGTTAACGAGCAGTTCTTC. J is TRBJ2-1 and V is TRBV19; 10 bases are shared with TRBD2. Per the germline V gene, CDR1 is LNHDA and CDR2 is SQIVND (reference sequence). Germline trimming cut 3 bases from V and 10 bases from J; bases unmatched to any gene: 6. The CDR3 spans 14 residues.

V and J are TRBV5-6 and TRBJ2-7, with TRBD2 as a possible D gene (6 bases). Trimming left V 2 bases short and J 0 bases short, with 18 bases between. This CDR3 contains 17 residues. Germline V lookup: CDR1 SGHDT, CDR2 YYEEEE. CDR3 DNA sequence: TGTGCCAGCAGCTTCAAATCGTGGGGGACTTACTCCTACGAGCAGTACTTC. Its protein is CASSFKSWGTYSYEQYF. Supplemented by reference TRBV5-6 and TRBJ2-7, the full variable domain reads DAGVTQSPTHLIKTRGQQVTLRCSPKSGHDTVSWYQQALGQGPQFIFQYYEEEERQRGNFPDRFSGHQFPNYSSELNVNALLLGDSALYLCASSFKSWGTYSYEQYFGPGTRLTVT.

The V call is TRBV27, the J call TRBJ1-5; TRBD1 is a possible D gene (6 bases). The CDR3 length is 15 residues. The germline V gene has CDR1 MNHEY and CDR2 SMNVEV (reference sequence). Trimming pared 2 bases from V and 5 bases from J, leaving 13 bases between. The CDR3 spells CASSLMGQPYQPQHF. In DNA form, the CDR3 reads TGTGCCAGCAGTTTAATGGGACAACCTTATCAGCCCCAGCATTTT.

This clonotype was picked up a small number of times. The chain employs TRBV29-1 and TRBJ2-1, with 10 positions matching TRBD1. The CDR3 length is 14 residues. Unmatched junction bases numbered 10, after V lost 6 bases and J lost 8 bases. Looked up from germline, CDR1 is SQVTM and CDR2 is ANQGSEA. For the CDR3, the DNA is TGCAGCGTAACGACAGGGGGCTTTATTGATGAGCAGTTCTTC. Amino acid sequence: CSVTTGGFIDEQFF.

This clonotype showed up just a few times. The genes are TRBV4-1 and TRBJ2-7; D uncertain. Trimming removed 0 bases at V and 6 bases at J, with 18 bases between. Germline V gives CDR1 MGHRA, CDR2 YSYEKL. This CDR3 has 16 residues. The CDR3 DNA is TGCGCCAGCAGCCAAGATACCAACCGGTCCCCCCTCGAGCAGTACTTC. This translates into CASSQDTNRSPLEQYF.

This clonotype was counted a single time. The CDR3 DNA sequence: TGCAGTGCTAGGGGACCCAGTGCCGCAGATACGCAGTATTTT. Protein: CSARGPSAADTQYF. This chain links TRBV20-1 with TRBJ2-3; D might be TRBD1 or TRBD2, each matching 5 bases. CDR3 length equals 14 residues. The V gene's germline CDR1 is DFQATT and CDR2 SNEGSKA (reference sequence). Between the trimmed V and J ends, which lost 3 bases and 4 bases, there was a span of 14 bases.

J is TRBJ2-1 and V is TRBV12-3 or TRBV12-4; D is uncertain. V lost 0 bases, J lost 5 bases, and 14 bases lay in between. The length of the CDR3 is 16 residues. The CDR3 is CASSLARKAPHNEQFF. In nucleotides, the CDR3 is TGTGCCAGCAGTTTAGCCAGGAAGGCTCCCCACAATGAGCAGTTCTTC.

This clonotype was detected many times. The chain carries TRBV11-2 and TRBJ2-7, with D possibly being TRBD2 (6 bases). The CDR3 runs to 16 residues. Trimming stripped 0 bases from V and 0 bases from J, with 12 bases between. CDR1 is SGHAT, CDR2 FQNNGV, per germline. CDR3 sequence (DNA): TGTGCCAGCAGCTTAGACCTAGCGCGAAGCTCCTACGAGCAGTACGTC. As protein: CASSLDLARSSYEQYV.

In its sample, this clonotype was seen a few times. The J gene is TRBJ2-7, the V gene TRBV12-3 or TRBV12-4; 7 positions agree with TRBD1. There are 15 residues in the CDR3. V shed 6 bases and J 0 bases; nucleotides not matched to a gene: 8. The CDR3 DNA sequence: TGTGCCAGCAGCGAGATGGGACAGATCTCCTACGAGCAGTACTTC. Translating it yields CASSEMGQISYEQYF.